Following are 27 T cell receptor beta chains from one sample sequenced in a study of OX40 agonist ivuxolimab in advanced cancers. The library was built by means of the immunoSEQ multiplex PCR assay. The table comes from immuneACCESS by way of TCRdb, which keeps in-frame sequences with V and J called. Part of the clones is missing from these tables; in studies checked, under half for an unresolved V gene and the rest for unknown reasons. This sample holds some 30,000 clones; about 88% were observed only once. The ten biggest clones cover about 16% of the sample. This material consisted of CD4+ or CD8+ T cells sorted from blood, taken in a trial of the OX40 agonist ivuxolimab. The receptors stem from an adult with an advanced solid tumor such as melanoma, head and neck, liver or kidney cancer.

This sequence joins TRBV4-1 and TRBJ2-5; D is undetermined. The germline V and J ends were trimmed by 1 base and 1 base, with 10 bases remaining between them. The CDR3 consists of 15 residues. Germline CDR1 and CDR2: MGHRA and YSYEKL. CDR3 sequence reads: CASSQGVSSQETQYF. In DNA form, the CDR3 reads TGCGCCAGCAGCCAAGGAGTCTCCAGCCAAGAGACCCAGTACTTC.

The CDR3 nucleotides are TGTGCCAGCAGCTACGGGACTAGCGGGAGAGCCGAGCAGTACTTC. Its translation: CASSYGTSGRAEQYF. The chain has TRBV6-5 and TRBJ2-7, with 14 bases identical to TRBD2. CDR3 length: 15 amino acids. Germline CDR1 MNHEY, CDR2 SVGAGI. Losses at the gene ends were 6 bases for V and 6 bases for J; bases not matched to a gene: 7.

V gene TRBV5-4 combines with J gene TRBJ2-7; D gene unclear. Trimming removed 4 bases at V and 2 bases at J, with 13 bases between. This CDR3 is 14 amino acids long. Germline V gene sequence: CDR1 SGHNT, CDR2 YYREEE (reference sequence). Written as DNA, the CDR3 is TGTGCCAGCAGCCCTCAAGCATCGACCTACGAGCAGTACTTC. As protein: CASSPQASTYEQYF.

This sequence joins TRBV7-6 and TRBJ2-7; 8 nucleotides agree with TRBD2. Germline V gene lookup returns CDR1 SGHVS and CDR2 FNYEAQ. The CDR3 loop spans 15 amino acids. V lost 0 bases and J lost 2; bases outside the gene matches: 3. CDR3 DNA: TGTGCCAGCAGCTTAGCCCAGGGACTAGCCTACGAGCAGTACTTC. Translated: CASSLAQGLAYEQYF.

This rearrangement joins TRBV4-3 to TRBJ1-2, with 8 bases lining up with TRBD1. V trimming: 0 bases; J trimming: 4 bases; junction bases outside the gene matches: 4. The CDR3 runs 15 residues. The germline V gene has CDR1 LGHNA and CDR2 YSLEER. The chain's CDR3 is CASSQETGGGYGYTF. Written as DNA, the CDR3 is TGCGCCAGCAGCCAAGAAACAGGGGGTGGCTATGGCTACACCTTC.

The V call is TRBV11-2, the J call TRBJ2-7; D might be TRBD1 (6 bases). V lost 5 bases and J 3 bases, leaving 14 bases between the germline ends. This CDR3 spans 14 amino acids. Germline assignment: CDR1 SGHAT and CDR2 FQNNGV. The CDR3 DNA sequence: TGTGCCAGCAGCCCGCGGACAGCCAACTACGAGCAGTACTTC. It encodes CASSPRTANYEQYF.

The chain employs TRBV5-5 and TRBJ2-7; 7 positions match TRBD1. The CDR3 spans 15 residues. Per germline, CDR1 SGHKS and CDR2 YYEKEE (reference sequence). The V segment lost 5 bases and the J segment 1 base; nucleotides outside the gene matches: 9. The CDR3 loop is CASSPGQVISYEQYF. Here the CDR3 DNA reads TGTGCCAGCAGTCCCGGACAGGTAATTTCCTACGAGCAGTACTTC.

V and J are TRBV27 and TRBJ2-5; D gene unclear. The CDR3 loop spans 13 amino acids. The germline V gene has CDR1 MNHEY and CDR2 SMNVEV (reference sequence). V was trimmed by 2 bases and J by 4 bases, leaving 8 bases between them. CDR3 DNA sequence: TGTGCCAGCAGTTTAAACAGAGGAGAGACCCAGTACTTC. It yields the protein CASSLNRGETQYF.

This chain connects TRBV6-5 to TRBJ2-7, with unresolved D. V shed 3 bases and J shed 0 bases, with 12 bases lying between them. The CDR3 consists of 15 residues. Germline CDR1 and CDR2: MNHEY and SVGAGI. CDR3 sequence (DNA): TGTGCCAGCAGTTATTTGACAACGAGCTCCTACGAGCAGTACTTC. Residues: CASSYLTTSSYEQYF.

V and J are TRBV4-2 and TRBJ2-7; the D gene could be TRBD1 or TRBD2 (5 bases each). Trimming pared 1 base from V and 2 bases from J, leaving 12 bases between. Germline assignment: CDR1 LGHNA and CDR2 YNFKEQ. The CDR3 covers 15 residues. The CDR3 nucleotides read TGTGCCAGCAGCCAAGTAGCGACAGTAGCCTACGAGCAGTACTTC. This gives the protein CASSQVATVAYEQYF.

This clone was observed once. This chain joins TRBV2 and TRBJ1-2; 7 nucleotides match TRBD1. The junction had 3 bases not matched to a gene; V was cut back by 6 bases and J by 2 bases. The length of the CDR3 is 13 residues. Germline CDR1 SNHLY, CDR2 FYNNEI. The CDR3 DNA follows: TGTGCCAGCAGGGCGACAGGGAACTATGGCTACACCTTC. Its translation: CASRATGNYGYTF.

V usage is TRBV7-2 and J usage is TRBJ2-5, with 8 bases lining up with TRBD1. The length of the CDR3 is 16 residues. Germline-derived CDR1 and CDR2 are SGHTA and FQGNSA. V lost 8 bases to trimming and J lost 4 bases; unmatched junction nucleotides: 15. The CDR3 loop is CASHSPGGIVGETQYF. The CDR3 DNA is TGTGCCAGCCACTCCCCAGGGGGCATCGTAGGAGAGACCCAGTACTTC.

This chain joins TRBV7-2 and TRBJ2-7; D unclear. From germline, CDR1 is SGHTA and CDR2 FQGNSA. The CDR3 consists of 13 residues. Trimming shortened V by 4 bases and J by 3 bases, and 10 bases separated the two germline ends. The CDR3 loop reads CASSSNPVYEQYF. For the CDR3, the DNA is TGTGCCAGCAGCTCCAATCCAGTCTACGAGCAGTACTTC.

The V call is TRBV29-1, the J call TRBJ1-1; no clear D gene. This CDR3 is 12 amino acids long. Trimming took 6 bases from V and 0 from J, leaving 8 bases between them. Germline CDR1 and CDR2: SQVTM and ANQGSEA. DNA of the CDR3: TGCAGCGTCGAAAGGTTGAACACTGAAGCTTTCTTT. It translates to CSVERLNTEAFF.

This chain joins TRBV9 and TRBJ2-3; 15 bases are shared with TRBD2. The CDR3 contains 17 residues. J gave up 7 bases and V 0 bases, and 6 bases lay outside the gene matches. CDR1 and CDR2 (germline): SGDLS, YYNGEE. The DNA of the CDR3 is TGTGCCAGCAGCGTAGAAGGGACTAGCGGGAGGACTAATACGCAGTATTTT. The encoded protein is CASSVEGTSGRTNTQYF.

Only one count was recorded for this clone. This chain uses TRBV7-3 with TRBJ2-7, with 9 bases aligning to TRBD2. The CDR3 contains 14 residues. V was clipped by 5 bases and J by 3 bases; unmatched bases: 5. Per the germline V gene, CDR1 is SGHTA and CDR2 is FQGTGA. CDR3 region: CASSPTSGGYEQYF. DNA of the CDR3: TGTGCCAGCAGCCCGACTAGCGGAGGCTACGAGCAGTACTTC.

The chain links TRBV19 to TRBJ2-3, with a weak D call TRBD2 (6 bases). The CDR3 spans 15 residues. V was trimmed by 3 bases and J by 0 bases, leaving 10 bases between them. Germline V gives CDR1 LNHDA, CDR2 SQIVND (reference sequence). The CDR3 DNA reads as TGTGCCAGTAGTATGCTCGGAGGGAGCACAGATACGCAGTATTTT. Translating gives CASSMLGGSTDTQYF.

The chain carries TRBV7-2 and TRBJ2-1, with D hard to call. The V end was cut by 6 bases, the J end by 1 base, with 10 bases between. This CDR3 has 14 residues. Germline assignment: CDR1 SGHTA and CDR2 FQGNSA. CDR3 in amino acids: CASRTTTSYNEQFF. In DNA form, the CDR3 reads TGTGCCAGCAGAACTACTACTTCCTACAATGAGCAGTTCTTC. The full variable domain, completed using reference TRBV7-2 and TRBJ2-1, is GAGVSQSPSNKVTEKGKDVELRCDPISGHTALYWYRQSLGQGLEFLIYFQGNSAPDKSGLPSDRFSAERTGGSVSTLTIQRTQQEDSAVYLCASRTTTSYNEQFFGPGTRLTVL.

This clone was observed once. The rearrangement links TRBV27 to TRBJ2-7; D is unclear. The V gene lost 4 bases and the J gene lost 6 bases, with 13 bases spanning the gap. Germline V CDR1 and CDR2: MNHEY, SMNVEV (reference sequence). The CDR3 is made up of 13 amino acids. Here the CDR3 reads CASSWAARGEQYF. In DNA form, the CDR3 reads TGTGCCAGCAGTTGGGCAGCCCGTGGCGAGCAGTACTTC.

The rearrangement joins TRBV28 to TRBJ2-1; D gene uncertain. The germline CDR1 and CDR2 sequences are MDHEN and SYDVKM. V lost 4 bases, J lost 0 bases, and 16 bases lay in between. The CDR3 totals 17 residues. The CDR3 loop is CASSSGWMSSSYNEQFF. CDR3 bases: TGTGCCAGCAGTTCTGGTTGGATGTCCTCCTCCTACAATGAGCAGTTCTTC.

The chain joins TRBV28 to TRBJ2-7; the D is unclear. Trimming took off 6 bases at V and 3 bases at J, with 3 bases between the two ends. The CDR3 totals 10 residues. Germline assignment: CDR1 MDHEN and CDR2 SYDVKM. The CDR3 nucleotides are TGTGCCAGCAGCCACTACGAGCAGTACTTC. Translating it yields CASSHYEQYF.

The rearrangement joins TRBV9 to TRBJ1-1; no reliable D call. Germline assignment: CDR1 SGDLS and CDR2 YYNGEE. With 5 bases removed from V and 1 base from J, the gap between germline ends came to 18 bases. The CDR3 is made up of 16 amino acids. The CDR3 reads CASRAHDATGNTEAFF. DNA of the CDR3: TGTGCCAGCAGAGCCCATGACGCGACGGGGAACACTGAAGCTTTCTTT.

The chain joins TRBV9 to TRBJ1-4, with D maybe TRBD1 (5 bases). V shed 3 bases and J shed 10 bases, with 10 bases lying between them. This CDR3 comprises 12 residues. Germline CDR1 SGDLS, CDR2 YYNGEE. CDR3: CASSADGAKLFF. The CDR3, as DNA: TGTGCCAGCAGCGCAGACGGGGCAAAACTGTTTTTT.

This chain links TRBV11-3 with TRBJ2-1; a possible D gene is TRBD2 (6 bases). The CDR3 extends over 17 amino acids. Germline loops: CDR1 SGHNT, CDR2 YENEEA. Deletions cut 3 bases from V and 2 bases from J, with 17 bases between. The CDR3 loop is CASSFGSATKTYNEQFF. In DNA, the CDR3 is TGTGCCAGCAGCTTCGGGAGTGCTACTAAAACCTACAATGAGCAGTTCTTC. Supplemented by reference TRBV11-3 and TRBJ2-1, the full variable domain reads EAGVVQSPRYKIIEKKQPVAFWCNPISGHNTLYWYLQNLGQGPELLIRYENEEAVDDSQLPKDRFSAERLKGVDSTLKIQPAELGDSAVYLCASSFGSATKTYNEQFFGPGTRLTVL.

The chain carries TRBV28 and TRBJ2-7; D unclear. Germline assignment: CDR1 MDHEN and CDR2 SYDVKM. V lost 1 base to trimming and J lost 5 bases, with 3 bases between them. The CDR3 runs 11 residues. CDR3 nucleotides: TGTGCCAGCAGTTTATCGGACGAGCAGTACTTC. Its protein product is CASSLSDEQYF.

In its sample, this clone was seen once. The rearrangement links TRBV27 to TRBJ2-7, with 7 bases that match TRBD1. CDR1 MNHEY and CDR2 SMNVEV come from the germline V gene (reference sequence). CDR3 length equals 14 residues. Unmatched junction bases numbered 6, after V lost 6 bases and J lost 1 base. CDR3 sequence reads: CASSTHRGSYEQYF. Written as DNA, the CDR3 is TGTGCCAGCAGCACCCACAGGGGTTCCTACGAGCAGTACTTC.

The chain combines TRBV7-8 with TRBJ2-7; D call uncertain. The length of the CDR3 is 14 residues. Germline V gives CDR1 SGHVS, CDR2 FQNEAQ. V dropped 1 base and J dropped 0 bases, with 7 bases sitting between them. CDR3 loop: CASSLVHGSYEQYF. In DNA form, the CDR3 reads TGTGCCAGCAGCTTAGTACACGGCTCCTACGAGCAGTACTTC.